This T cell receptor (beta chain) came from a study of CD8 T cells in Susac syndrome. The CDR3 extends over 14 amino acids. Germline CDR1 SGHTA, CDR2 FQGTGA. V dropped 2 bases and J dropped 9; count of bases not matched to a gene: 4. TCR beta from blood CD8+ and CD4+ T cells was sequenced. Random hexamers served to reverse transcribe about 0.5 to 1 ug RNA. Amplification of TCR beta CDR3 spanned 54 Vbeta and 13 Jbeta via immunoSEQ multiplex PCR. TCRdb reprocessed the immunoSEQ multiplex PCR reads with MiXCR, giving one entry per CDR3 protein. The sample shows approximately 180,000 distinct CDR3 sequences, around 95% of them seen only once.

What was sequenced was CD4+ T cells from PBMCs. The gene calls are TRBV7-3 and TRBJ2-1; 10 nucleotides line up with TRBD2. This sequence was found in a human donor with multiple sclerosis. The CDR3 is CASSLPSGGSEQFF. The CDR3 DNA reads TGTGCCAGCAGCTTACCTAGCGGGGGCAGTGAGCAGTTCTTC.